These 12 T cell receptor beta chains came from one sample sequenced in a study of T cell repertoires in cytomegalovirus infection. MiXCR, applied by TCRdb to the reads, yields one record per CDR3 protein. The repertoire has about 830,000 distinct CDR3 sequences, around a third of them found once; the top ten carry around 12%. No antigen has been identified for these receptors. The sample was cultured CD8+ T cells from PBMCs, taken from culture after CMV antigen stimulation. These receptors all come from a human donor in good health (CMV status not recorded). Some clones in this sample may be carry-over from other donors' samples.

This clonotype was counted many times. V gene TRBV7-9 combines with J gene TRBJ2-7, with 9 bases matching TRBD1. The CDR3 loop spans 14 amino acids. V gave up 5 bases and J gave up 5 bases; unmatched junction bases: 7. In germline, CDR1 is SEHNR, CDR2 FQNEAQ (reference sequence). DNA of the CDR3: TGTGCCAGCAGCCCGGGACAGGGAAGTAACGAGCAGTACTTC. It codes for CASSPGQGSNEQYF. Full variable domain (rest looked up from reference TRBV7-9 and TRBJ2-7): DTGVSQNPRHKITKRGQNVTFRCDPISEHNRLYWYRQTLGQGPEFLTYFQNEAQLEKSRLLSDRFSAERPKGSFSTLEIQRTEQGDSAMYLCASSPGQGSNEQYFGPGTRLTVT.

The V gene is TRBV7-9, the J gene TRBJ1-3; a weak D match, TRBD1 (6 bases). Trimming stripped 6 bases from V and 0 bases from J, with 24 bases between. The CDR3 sequence is 19 residues long. Germline assignment: CDR1 SEHNR and CDR2 FQNEAQ (reference sequence). CDR3 nucleotides: TGTGCCAGCAGACAGACTGGAAATTCGGACAGTCCCTCTGGAAACACCATATATTTT. As protein: CASRQTGNSDSPSGNTIYF.

In its sample, this clonotype was seen many times. The chain employs TRBV12-3 or TRBV12-4 and TRBJ1-2; 10 bases match TRBD1. V shed 8 bases and J 6 bases; nucleotides not matched to a gene: 3. The CDR3 is made up of 12 amino acids. The CDR3 nucleotides are TGTGCCAGCTCGACAGGGGGCGATGGCTACACCTTC. This encodes CASSTGGDGYTF.

At least ten counts were recorded for this clonotype. V and J are TRBV10-3 and TRBJ2-2, with no clear D. V lost 7 bases, J lost 7 bases, and 10 bases lay in between. The CDR3 spans 12 residues. In germline, CDR1 is ENHRY, CDR2 SYGVKD. CDR3 protein: CAIKDEVGELFF. Here the CDR3 DNA reads TGTGCCATCAAGGACGAGGTCGGGGAGCTGTTTTTT.

This clonotype has just a few counts. The J gene is TRBJ2-1, the V gene TRBV10-3; possibly TRBD2 for D (6 bases). Trimming took 0 bases from V and 9 from J, leaving 9 bases between them. Germline CDR1 reads ENHRY; CDR2 reads SYGVKD. CDR3 length equals 13 residues. The CDR3 DNA reads TGTGCCATCAGTGAGTCGAGCGGGCGTGAGCAGTTCTTC. Protein product: CAISESSGREQFF.

The CDR3 protein is CASTPGEKGPQHF. The DNA for the CDR3 is TGTGCCAGCACCCCGGGGGAAAAGGGGCCCCAGCATTTT. V gene TRBV7-8 combines with J gene TRBJ1-5; a possible D gene is TRBD1 (5 bases). V shed 7 bases and J shed 9 bases, with 16 bases lying between them. From germline, CDR1 is SGHVS and CDR2 FQNEAQ. This CDR3 region has 13 residues.

This clonotype appeared a few times. The V and J genes are TRBV27 and TRBJ1-5; D remains unclear. CDR1 and CDR2 from the germline V gene are MNHEY and SMNVEV (reference sequence). V shed 8 bases and J shed 5 bases, with 16 bases lying between them. The CDR3 is 14 residues long. The CDR3 DNA reads TGTGCCAGCGGAAAGTGGGCTGGTGATCAGCCCCAGCATTTT. Residues: CASGKWAGDQPQHF.

This chain joins TRBV9 and TRBJ2-1; the match to TRBD2 covers 9 bases. V gave up 7 bases and J gave up 7 bases; unmatched junction bases: 12. This CDR3 has 15 residues. The germline CDR1 and CDR2 sequences are SGDLS and YYNGEE. The CDR3 sequence: CASVPAGGPQNEQFF. The CDR3 region has the DNA TGTGCCAGCGTCCCGGCGGGGGGGCCCCAAAATGAGCAGTTCTTC.

The chain is built from TRBV20-1 and TRBJ2-6; no firm D call. Germline-derived CDR1 and CDR2 are DFQATT and SNEGSKA (reference sequence). V lost 0 bases to trimming and J lost 0 bases, with 6 bases between them. The CDR3 covers 15 residues. In nucleotides, the CDR3 is TGCAGTGCTAGAGATGGGGACTCTGGGGCCAACGTCCTGACTTTC. This codes for CSARDGDSGANVLTF.

This clonotype was counted only a few times. CDR3 nucleotide sequence: TGTGCCAGCAGAGTGAACTATGGCTACACCTTC. Its protein is CASRVNYGYTF. The chain links TRBV12-3 or TRBV12-4 to TRBJ1-2; D remains unclear. This CDR3 contains 11 residues. Trimming shortened V by 6 bases and J by 2 bases, and 4 bases separated the two germline ends.

The chain joins TRBV15 to TRBJ2-3; D is unclear. V was trimmed by 0 bases and J by 0 bases, leaving 19 bases between them. The V gene's germline CDR1 is LNHNV and CDR2 YYDKDF (reference sequence). This CDR3 region has 19 residues. CDR3 in DNA: TGTGCCACCAGCAGAGAGAGATCTGACTTGGGGTCTAGCACAGATACGCAGTATTTT. Translating it yields CATSRERSDLGSSTDTQYF.

This clonotype appeared a few times. J is TRBJ2-3 and V is TRBV28, with TRBD2 as a possible D gene (6 bases). The CDR3 contains 16 residues. V gave up 1 base and J gave up 5 bases, with 16 bases separating them. Germline lookup yields CDR1 MDHEN and CDR2 SYDVKM. The CDR3 DNA is TGTGCCAGCAGTTTATACGGAGGGCCTGGTGGAGATACGCAGTATTTT. It is translated as CASSLYGGPGGDTQYF. Using reference TRBV28 and TRBJ2-3 for the parts outside the CDR3, the full variable domain is DVKVTQSSRYLVKRTGEKVFLECVQDMDHENMFWYRQDPGLGLRLIYFSYDVKMKEKGDIPEGYSVSREKKERFSLILESASTNQTSMYLCASSLYGGPGGDTQYFGPGTRLTVL.